The 9 T cell receptor beta chains below all came from one sample that was sequenced in a study of CD8+ T cells in alopecia areata. Specified treatment: oral pan-JAK inhibitor, 5-10 mg twice daily. Extracted from the samples, RNA was reverse transcribed into cDNA to serve as the sequencing template. Produced via immunoSEQ multiplex PCR; TCRdb's table is partial and in-frame only. The sample contains about 99,000 clones, 86% of which appear only once. The material sequenced was CD8+ T cells sorted from blood, taken at week 34, from a patient treated with tofacitinib. The receptors stem from a human donor with alopecia areata.

The V and J genes are TRBV19 and TRBJ2-1; 11 positions agree with TRBD2. The ends lost 3 bases at V and 7 bases at J; junction bases unmatched: 5. The CDR3 is made up of 15 amino acids. Germline-derived CDR1 and CDR2 are LNHDA and SQIVND (reference sequence). This CDR3 reads CASSMGTSGRNEQFF. The CDR3, as DNA: TGTGCCAGTAGTATGGGGACTAGCGGACGTAATGAGCAGTTCTTC.

The sample holds one count of this clone. The J gene is TRBJ2-7, the V gene TRBV27, with TRBD1 matching 9 bases. CDR3 length: 14 residues. The V gene end was trimmed by 2 bases and the J gene end by 4 bases; junction bases not matched to a gene: 3. The germline gives CDR1 MNHEY, CDR2 SMNVEV (reference sequence). The CDR3 DNA follows: TGTGCCAGCAGTTTAGGGGGGACAGGGTACGAGCAGTACTTC. This encodes CASSLGGTGYEQYF.

To note about this clone: The same CDR3 arises from other DNA sequences in this sample as well. V and J are TRBV4-1 and TRBJ2-1; possible D gene TRBD1, 5 bases. The CDR3 length is 14 residues. V lost 1 base, J lost 8 bases, and 12 bases lay in between. Looked up from germline, CDR1 is MGHRA and CDR2 is YSYEKL. In DNA, the CDR3 is TGCGCCAGCAGCCAAGTTACAGGAAAGGATGAGCAGTTCTTC. This gives the protein CASSQVTGKDEQFF.

This clone was recorded a few times. The chain employs TRBV19 and TRBJ2-1, with D unclear. From germline, CDR1 is LNHDA and CDR2 SQIVND (reference sequence). The CDR3 extends over 10 amino acids. Trimming removed 4 bases at V and 5 bases at J, with 0 bases between. CDR3 DNA sequence: TGTGCCAGTAGTAACAATGAGCAGTTCTTC. Protein: CASSNNEQFF. Drawing the rest from reference TRBV19 and TRBJ2-1, the complete variable domain is DGGITQSPKYLFRKEGQNVTLSCEQNLNHDAMYWYRQDPGQGLRLIYYSQIVNDFQKGDIAEGYSVSREKKESFPLTVTSAQKNPTAFYLCASSNNEQFFGPGTRLTVL.

The chain employs TRBV29-1 and TRBJ2-2, with D unresolved. The CDR3 extends over 12 amino acids. Trimming stripped 6 bases from V and 6 bases from J, with 11 bases between. From germline, CDR1 is SQVTM and CDR2 ANQGSEA. The CDR3 coding sequence is TGCAGCGTCAAAGAGGTCGCCGGGGAGCTGTTTTTT. Protein sequence: CSVKEVAGELFF.

The DNA for the CDR3 is TGTGCCAGCAGCGCGAGCTCCTACGAGCAGTACTTC. Residues: CASSASSYEQYF. The chain joins TRBV5-6 to TRBJ2-7; D is uncertain. The germline V and J ends were trimmed by 4 bases and 0 bases, with 5 bases remaining between them. The CDR3 loop spans 12 amino acids. CDR1 and CDR2 (germline): SGHDT, YYEEEE. Full variable domain (missing parts from reference TRBV5-6 and TRBJ2-7): DAGVTQSPTHLIKTRGQQVTLRCSPKSGHDTVSWYQQALGQGPQFIFQYYEEEERQRGNFPDRFSGHQFPNYSSELNVNALLLGDSALYLCASSASSYEQYFGPGTRLTVT.

This clone was seen just once. The chain links TRBV7-8 to TRBJ2-7; D remains ambiguous. V was pared by 3 bases and J by 0 bases, with 12 bases between. From germline, CDR1 is SGHVS and CDR2 FQNEAQ. CDR3 length: 15 residues. In nucleotides, the CDR3 is TGTGCCAGCAGCTTGGTTGCCTTCAGCTCCTACGAGCAGTACTTC. Encoded protein: CASSLVAFSSYEQYF.

The J gene is TRBJ1-4, the V gene TRBV4-1; D perhaps matches TRBD1 (5 bases). Germline V gene lookup returns CDR1 MGHRA and CDR2 YSYEKL. V lost 6 bases to trimming and J lost 8 bases, with 16 bases between them. The CDR3 extends over 14 amino acids. Written as DNA, the CDR3 is TGCGCCAGCAGACTCCCAGGGAGAGAAGAAAAACTGTTTTTT. It is translated as CASRLPGREEKLFF.

There are a few counts of this clone. The rearrangement uses TRBV7-9 and TRBJ1-6; D is possibly TRBD1 (5 bases). Between the trimmed V and J ends, which lost 1 base and 0 bases, there was a span of 16 bases. Germline CDR1 is SEHNR and CDR2 is FQNEAQ (reference sequence). This CDR3 is 19 amino acids long. The CDR3 DNA follows: TGTGCCAGCAGCTTAGATCGCTGGGACGGAAGCTCCTATAATTCACCCCTCCACTTT. Its protein product is CASSLDRWDGSSYNSPLHF. Together with reference TRBV7-9 and TRBJ1-6, the CDR3 gives the full variable domain: DTGVSQNPRHKITKRGQNVTFRCDPISEHNRLYWYRQTLGQGPEFLTYFQNEAQLEKSRLLSDRFSAERPKGSFSTLEIQRTEQGDSAMYLCASSLDRWDGSSYNSPLHFGNGTRLTVT.